The clone carrying this TCR beta chain came up a few times. This record belongs to a study of early T cells in non-severe SARS-CoV-2 infection. A single record per CDR3 protein comes from TCRdb applying MiXCR to the 5' RACE reads. The sample yields about 69,000 distinct CDR3 sequences, under 9.5% seen once. From germline, CDR1 is LGHNA and CDR2 YSLEER. The CDR3 extends over 14 amino acids. V dropped 1 base and J dropped 3 bases, with 10 bases sitting between them. This receptor was taken from an adult who was a healthcare worker with PCR-confirmed SARS-CoV-2 infection or an uninfected control (not recorded which). The sequenced sample consisted of whole blood. This chain links TRBV4-3 with TRBJ2-7; TRBD1 might be the D (6 bases). The CDR3 nucleotides are TGCGCCAGCAGCCAAGTCCAGGGACACTACGAGCAGTACTTC. Its translation is CASSQVQGHYEQYF.